These T cell receptor beta chains were read from a single sample in a study of blood T cell repertoires in COVID-19. The repertoire was sequenced with immunoSEQ multiplex PCR; TCRdb's copy has only in-frame clones and lacks some. The data hold approximately 160,000 clones, with about four fifths observed a single time. Sequencing was performed on peripheral blood. These receptors all come from a man aged 65-85 years who had recovered from COVID-19. CDR3s leave out the opening cysteine and the closing phenylalanine or tryptophan. Each record gives: V gene, clone size, J gene, CDR3 protein. Size values are once, few and many counts, or a class for expanded clones, and some rows have none.

>TRBV6-5|.|TRBJ1-1
ASSYSEMNTEAF
>TRBV10-3|.|TRBJ1-5
AIGGGTGGQPQH
>TRBV5-4|.|TRBJ2-2
ASSRTPVGTGELF
>TRBV13|.|TRBJ1-5
ASSFTNAQPQH
>TRBV9|.|TRBJ2-7
ASSVDQGPYEQY
>TRBV4-2|.|TRBJ2-5
ASSRAAGEGETQY
>TRBV18|.|TRBJ1-5
ASSPLQGGRGDQPQH
>TRBV6-5|.|TRBJ2-2
ASSWGLGNTGELF
>TRBV4-3|.|TRBJ2-3
ASSQDGQQGGDTQY
>TRBV3-1/TRBV3-2|once|TRBJ2-3
ASSQDVIVAQY
>TRBV7-9|.|TRBJ2-1
ASSFRTASSYNEQF
>TRBV5-4|.|TRBJ1-1
ASSIGQGNTEAF
>TRBV2|.|TRBJ1-3
ASSVVTRQAGTIY
>TRBV3-1/TRBV3-2|.|TRBJ2-2
ASSPALLAAGELF
>TRBV6-5|.|TRBJ1-4
ASEEGATNEKLF
>TRBV5-4|.|TRBJ2-5
ASSLGRISRGAGETQY
>TRBV3-1/TRBV3-2|.|TRBJ2-3
ASSQETSGRADTQY
>TRBV2|.|TRBJ1-1
ASSLGGTQWTEAF
>TRBV5-4|.|TRBJ2-5
ASSSGTEETQY
>TRBV6-2/TRBV6-3|.|TRBJ1-2
ASSYSGQGGIT
>TRBV2|.|TRBJ1-2
ASSEADESGGYT
>TRBV7-6|.|TRBJ2-2
ASSLEQGGTGELF
>TRBV28|once|TRBJ1-2
ASRQPGQGSFYGYT
>TRBV7-2|.|TRBJ2-7
ASSSPSLAGVSEQY
>TRBV19|.|TRBJ2-2
ASRTGQENTGELF
>TRBV5-1|.|TRBJ2-1
ASSSHSGSPYNEQF
>TRBV19|.|TRBJ2-2
ASRAGSNTGELF
>TRBV5-6|.|TRBJ1-2
ASSLAAASGGYT
>TRBV11-2|.|TRBJ1-1
ASSSPGQGTEAF
>TRBV7-9|.|TRBJ1-2
ASSYGTDISGGYGYT
>TRBV3-1/TRBV3-2|.|TRBJ2-7
ASSLTGNPYEQY
>TRBV5-6|.|TRBJ2-3
ASSRDSLLTDTQY
>TRBV20-1|.|TRBJ2-7
SASVGTSLREQY
>TRBV27|.|TRBJ1-2
ASSTAQGNYGYT
>TRBV2|.|TRBJ1-2
ASSEKGPYGYT
>TRBV5-1|.|TRBJ2-1
ASCSPGQGYNEQF
>TRBV11-2|.|TRBJ2-1
ASRGTGKYNEQF
>TRBV7-8|many|TRBJ2-7
ASSLAGSSYEQY